These 5 T cell receptor beta chains came from one sample sequenced in a study of quantifying T cell responses using KT2 cells. Across the study: cDNA was made from DNase-treated RNA using alpha and beta constant primers.

An oligo carrying a UMI was ligated to the cDNA 3' end. An equimolar mix of RC1.1 and RC1.2 primed the beta chain across TRBC1 and TRBC2. TCRdb processed the UMI-ligation and nested PCR reads anew with MiXCR; each CDR3 protein has one entry. In the table there are around 56,000 distinct CDR3 sequences, 10% to 15% of which are singletons. The material sequenced was PBMCs spiked with cells of the T cell clone KT2. Source of these receptors: a human donor.

The J gene is TRBJ2-1, the V gene TRBV24-1; TRBD1 agrees at 10 bases. Germline V gene sequence: CDR1 KGHDR, CDR2 SFDVKD. V shed 4 bases and J 7 bases; nucleotides not matched to a gene: 12. CDR3 size: 17 residues. The CDR3 loop reads CATSDLKGTGEQNEQFF. The CDR3 DNA reads TGTGCCACCAGTGACCTAAAGGGGACAGGGGAACAGAATGAGCAGTTCTTC.

This clonotype was seen repeatedly, ten times or more. The chain combines TRBV3-1 with TRBJ1-2; D might be TRBD1 (5 bases). V lost 0 bases to trimming and J lost 10 bases, with 15 bases between them. Germline V CDR1 and CDR2: LGHDT, YNNKEL (reference sequence). The CDR3 runs 14 residues. The CDR3 is CASSQESYGTDYTF. CDR3 in DNA: TGTGCCAGCAGCCAAGAGAGCTATGGGACGGACTACACCTTC.

A note on this clonotype: A read error may explain this, as a much larger clone is one base away. The genes are TRBV2 and TRBJ1-5; 7 nucleotides line up with TRBD1. V was pared by 6 bases and J by 0 bases, with 5 bases of the junction left unmatched. CDR1 SNHLY and CDR2 FYNNEI come from the germline V gene. CDR3 length equals 15 residues. The CDR3 nucleotides read TGTGCCAGCAGGGAACAGGGGAGTAGCAATCAGCCCCAGCATTTT. Its protein is CASREQGSSNQPQHF.

This clonotype has at least ten counts. The chain carries TRBV7-8 and TRBJ2-1; 8 nucleotides match TRBD2. The CDR3 has 16 amino acids. The germline CDR1 and CDR2 sequences are SGHVS and FQNEAQ. Trimming cost V 5 bases and J 6 bases; bases outside gene matches: 12. CDR3 protein: CASSDEGLAIANEQFF. CDR3 sequence (DNA): TGTGCCAGCAGCGACGAAGGACTAGCCATTGCCAATGAGCAGTTCTTC.

In this sample, this clonotype turned up many times. The chain recombines TRBV5-5 with TRBJ1-2; D possibly corresponds to TRBD1 (6 bases). From germline, CDR1 is SGHKS and CDR2 YYEKEE (reference sequence). The V end lost 3 bases, the J end lost 1 base, and 10 bases lay between the germline ends. The CDR3 runs 14 residues. The CDR3 DNA reads TGTGCCAGCAGCTCGGTACAGGGTAACTATGGCTACACCTTC. This translates into CASSSVQGNYGYTF.